This section outlines one T cell receptor beta chain sequence together with its context. The data were obtained in a study of tumour-infiltrating T cells in Burkitt lymphoma. Measured with immunoSEQ multiplex PCR; TCRdb has only the in-frame clones, and not every one. The sample includes thousands of clones, around 16% seen only once; the top ten take roughly an eighth. The V and J ends lost 4 bases and 6 bases, in that order; junction bases with no gene match: 3. This CDR3 has 14 amino acids. Germline assignment: CDR1 SGDLS and CDR2 YYNGEE. This TCR derives from a human donor with diffuse large B-cell lymphoma. The chain has TRBV9 and TRBJ2-1; 11 positions match TRBD1. What was sequenced was tumor tissue. CDR3 in amino acids: CASSRTGGLNEQFF. For the CDR3, the DNA is TGTGCCAGCAGCCGGACAGGGGGCCTCAATGAGCAGTTCTTC. Together with reference TRBV9 and TRBJ2-1, the CDR3 gives the full variable domain: DSGVTQTPKHLITATGQRVTLRCSPRSGDLSVYWYQQSLDQGLQFLIQYYNGEERAKGNILERFSAQQFPDLHSELNLSSLELGDSALYFCASSRTGGLNEQFFGPGTRLTVL.